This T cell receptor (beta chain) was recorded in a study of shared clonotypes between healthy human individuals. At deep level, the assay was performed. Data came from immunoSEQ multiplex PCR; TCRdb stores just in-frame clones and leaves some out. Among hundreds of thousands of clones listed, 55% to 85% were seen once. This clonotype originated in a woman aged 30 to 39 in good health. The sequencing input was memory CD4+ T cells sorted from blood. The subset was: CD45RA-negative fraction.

The CDR3 DNA reads as TGCAGCGTTGTGGCTAGCGGGAGGGGGACGACACACGAGTTCTTC. This gives the protein CSVVASGRGTTHEFF. The gene calls are TRBV29-1 and TRBJ2-1, with TRBD2 matching over 12 bases. Germline CDR1 reads SQVTM; CDR2 reads ANQGSEA. The CDR3 totals 15 residues. V dropped 4 bases and J dropped 14; count of bases not matched to a gene: 15.